This T cell receptor beta chain was recorded in a study of blood T cell repertoires in COVID-19. This clone is a singleton in its sample. V lost 6 bases, J lost 2 bases, and 10 bases stayed unmatched. Germline lookup yields CDR1 LNHDA and CDR2 SQIVND (reference sequence). The length of the CDR3 is 15 residues. Assay used: immunoSEQ multiplex PCR; TCRdb lists only in-frame clones, some missing. The table has some 180,000 clones, around 80% seen once; the top ten hold 2.5% to 3%. The receptor comes from a woman over 75 with active or convalescent COVID-19. This rearrangement joins TRBV19 to TRBJ2-7; the match to TRBD1 covers 7 bases. What was sequenced was peripheral blood. CDR3 amino acids: CASRSPGQSPYEQYF. The CDR3 region has the DNA TGTGCCAGTAGGAGCCCGGGACAGTCACCCTACGAGCAGTACTTC.